What follows are 15 T cell receptor beta chains derived from one specimen sequenced in a study of T cells in Graves' hyperthyroidism and ophthalmopathy. TCR beta CDR3 regions were amplified from RNA. The TCR CDR3 was amplified in a first-round RT-PCR using the HTBI primer set. Using its own MiXCR run on the multiplex PCR reads, TCRdb lists one record per CDR3 protein. The table lists under 350,000 distinct CDR3 sequences, under 30% of them singletons. The material sequenced was blood. These receptors originate from a middle-aged man with Graves' hyperthyroidism that later progressed to Graves' ophthalmopathy.

This clonotype was found many times. The chain carries TRBV30 and TRBJ2-7; 8 bases align to TRBD1. The germline gives CDR1 GTSNPN, CDR2 SVGIG (reference sequence). CDR3 length: 14 residues. Losses at the gene ends were 4 bases for V and 2 bases for J; bases not matched to a gene: 7. The CDR3 protein is CAWTLQGAPYEQYF. In DNA form, the CDR3 reads TGTGCCTGGACCCTCCAGGGGGCCCCCTACGAGCAGTACTTC.

This clonotype was detected many times. The chain carries TRBV5-8 and TRBJ2-7; D gene unclear. The V gene's germline CDR1 is SGHTS and CDR2 YDEGEE. CDR3 length: 12 residues. Between the trimmed V and J ends, which lost 4 bases and 3 bases, there was a span of 8 bases. CDR3: CASSPDGYEQYF. Here the CDR3 DNA reads TGTGCCAGCAGCCCGGACGGCTACGAGCAGTACTTC.

This clonotype has ten or more counts. This chain joins TRBV6-5 and TRBJ1-3; D not certain. Trimming cost V 6 bases and J 0 bases, with 9 bases left between them. This CDR3 has 14 amino acids. CDR1 is MNHEY, CDR2 SVGAGI, per germline. As DNA, the CDR3 is TGTGCCAGCAGAGGGTGGATCTCTGGAAACACCATATATTTT. It specifies CASRGWISGNTIYF.

This clonotype came up many times. The chain joins TRBV4-1 to TRBJ2-5; 10 bases line up with TRBD2. Per germline, CDR1 MGHRA and CDR2 YSYEKL. Trimming at V came to 4 bases and at J to 3 bases, leaving 8 bases not matched to a gene. CDR3 length: 16 amino acids. The CDR3 coding sequence is TGCGCCAGCAGCCTGAGTAGCGGGAGGCCCGAAGAGACCCAGTACTTC. This gives the protein CASSLSSGRPEETQYF.

This clonotype has just a few counts. This chain joins TRBV12-3 or TRBV12-4 and TRBJ2-5, with TRBD1 matching over 8 bases. Trimming removed 6 bases from V and 5 bases from J; junction bases left unmatched: 5. The CDR3 sequence is 13 residues long. The CDR3 region has the DNA TGTGCCAGCAGAACACAGGGGGGTGAGACCCAGTACTTC. Encoded protein: CASRTQGGETQYF.

This clonotype was seen at least ten times. This chain links TRBV20-1 with TRBJ2-7; 7 bases align to TRBD2. V lost 0 bases and J lost 3; bases outside the gene matches: 5. The CDR3 spans 14 residues. Germline V gene sequence: CDR1 DFQATT, CDR2 SNEGSKA (reference sequence). In DNA form, the CDR3 reads TGCAGTGCTAGAGATGGGCTAGCGGACTACGAGCAGTACTTC. Protein: CSARDGLADYEQYF.

This clonotype was observed many times. The V call is TRBV12-3 or TRBV12-4, the J call TRBJ2-7, with D possibly being TRBD1 (5 bases). This CDR3 is 13 amino acids long. Trimming cost V 3 bases and J 5 bases, with 11 bases left between them. CDR3 residues: CASSFWQGDEQYF. The CDR3 bases are TGTGCCAGCAGTTTTTGGCAGGGTGACGAGCAGTACTTC.

A single count supports this clonotype. The genes are TRBV12-3 or TRBV12-4 and TRBJ1-5; D gene uncertain. CDR3 length: 12 residues. V was shortened by 1 base and J by 9 bases, with 7 bases between the two germline ends. Here the CDR3 DNA reads TGTGCCAGCAGTTTAGGGGTGGGGCCCCAGCATTTT. Protein sequence: CASSLGVGPQHF.

This clonotype was seen many times. The genes are TRBV18 and TRBJ1-1, with 7 bases that match TRBD1. Germline CDR1 KGHSH, CDR2 LQKENI. The CDR3 sequence is 13 residues long. The V segment lost 10 bases and the J segment 0 bases; nucleotides outside the gene matches: 5. The CDR3 here is CATGGGMNTEAFF. For the CDR3, the DNA is TGTGCCACAGGAGGGGGCATGAACACTGAAGCTTTCTTT.

Ten or more counts support this clonotype. The chain combines TRBV20-1 with TRBJ1-3; no clear D gene. Trimming took off 3 bases at V and 0 bases at J, with 12 bases between the two ends. Germline CDR1 and CDR2: DFQATT and SNEGSKA (reference sequence). This CDR3 comprises 15 residues. CDR3 DNA sequence: TGCAGTGCTAGCCCTGACTCTTACTCTGGAAACACCATATATTTT. It translates to CSASPDSYSGNTIYF.

The chain joins TRBV9 to TRBJ2-5; D not resolved. The V gene's germline CDR1 is SGDLS and CDR2 YYNGEE. This CDR3 has 12 amino acids. Trimming took 3 bases from V and 2 from J, leaving 5 bases between them. CDR3 region: CASSGRQETQYF. The CDR3 DNA reads as TGTGCCAGCAGCGGGAGACAAGAGACCCAGTACTTC.

This clonotype has at least ten counts. Possible read error: a much larger clone is one base away. CDR3 DNA: TGTGCCAGCAGGGCCAGGGGGAGAAAAAACACTGAAACTTTCTTT. Amino acid sequence: CASRARGRKNTETFF. V usage is TRBV6-1 and J usage is TRBJ1-1; TRBD1 matches at 7 bases. In germline, CDR1 is MNHNS, CDR2 SASEGT. The CDR3 runs to 15 residues.

This clonotype was found many times. One junction end does not reproduce the germline sequence, and a read error may be involved. The gene calls are TRBV6-1 and TRBJ2-4; TRBD1 matches 8 bases. The CDR3 is 18 amino acids. In germline, CDR1 is MNHNS, CDR2 SASEGT. The CDR3 sequence: CASSRPGTGNLAKNIRYF. The CDR3 DNA is TGTGCCAGCAGTCGTCCCGGGACAGGAAACCTAGCCAAAAACATTCGGTACTTC.

This clonotype occurred a few times. The rearrangement uses TRBV2 and TRBJ2-4; perhaps TRBD2 as D (5 bases). The germline V gene has CDR1 SNHLY and CDR2 FYNNEI. The CDR3 has 13 amino acids. Trimming removed 4 bases at V and 6 bases at J, with 10 bases between. The CDR3 nucleotides are TGTGCCAGCAGTGGGGAGAAGGGAAACATTCAGTACTTC. Protein: CASSGEKGNIQYF.

This clonotype was recorded at least ten times. This rearrangement joins TRBV29-1 to TRBJ1-1; no clear D gene. The length of the CDR3 is 15 residues. Trimming stripped 4 bases from V and 0 bases from J, with 15 bases between. CDR1 and CDR2 from the germline V gene are SQVTM and ANQGSEA. In DNA, the CDR3 is TGCAGCGTTGGACGTTCGAATCTCCTGAACACTGAAGCTTTCTTT. Its protein product is CSVGRSNLLNTEAFF.